These 10 T cell receptor beta chains share one sample of origin, sequenced in a study of T cells in Graves' hyperthyroidism and ophthalmopathy. Amplified TCR beta CDR3 regions came from RNA transcripts. An initial round of RT-PCR targeting the TCR CDR3 relied on the HTBI primer set. Using its own MiXCR run on the multiplex PCR reads, TCRdb lists one record per CDR3 protein. The table shows approximately 400,000 distinct CDR3 sequences, with about a fifth occurring only once. The sample consisted of blood. The receptors were gathered from a man younger than 35 with Graves' ophthalmopathy.

This chain uses TRBV20-1 with TRBJ2-3; 13 nucleotides align to TRBD2. Trimming removed 2 bases from V and 0 bases from J; junction bases left unmatched: 11. The germline V gene has CDR1 DFQATT and CDR2 SNEGSKA (reference sequence). This CDR3 is built from 19 residues. The CDR3 is CSARKGTSGVNPSTDTQYF. The CDR3, as DNA: TGCAGTGCTAGAAAAGGGACTAGCGGGGTAAATCCCAGCACAGATACGCAGTATTTT.

In this sample, this clonotype turned up a few times. J is TRBJ2-7 and V is TRBV18; D is possibly TRBD1 (6 bases). V was cut by 4 bases and J by 7 bases, with 17 bases left in between. CDR3 length equals 14 residues. Germline V gives CDR1 KGHSH, CDR2 LQKENI. The CDR3 sequence: CASSLAPGQWEQYF. The CDR3, as DNA: TGTGCCAGCTCACTCGCACCGGGACAATGGGAGCAGTACTTC.

This clonotype has more than one count but fewer than ten. This chain connects TRBV5-4 to TRBJ1-1, with D perhaps TRBD1 (5 bases). CDR3 length: 15 residues. Trimming removed 0 bases at V and 0 bases at J, with 9 bases between. CDR1 SGHNT and CDR2 YYREEE come from the germline V gene (reference sequence). CDR3 sequence: CASSLDAGVNTEAFF. The CDR3 DNA is TGTGCCAGCAGCTTGGACGCGGGGGTGAACACTGAAGCTTTCTTT.

J is TRBJ1-1 and V is TRBV20-1; tentatively, D is TRBD1 (5 bases). This CDR3 is built from 14 residues. The V gene lost 3 bases and the J gene lost 5 bases, with 16 bases spanning the gap. Looked up from germline, CDR1 is DFQATT and CDR2 is SNEGSKA (reference sequence). The chain's CDR3 is CSASPGTGGTEAFF. The DNA of the CDR3 is TGCAGTGCTAGCCCCGGGACGGGGGGGACTGAAGCTTTCTTT.

This clonotype was seen ten or more times. CDR3 sequence reads: CASSDAGWLAGGRGGELFF. CDR3 nucleotide sequence: TGTGCCAGCAGTGACGCCGGCTGGCTAGCGGGGGGGCGTGGCGGGGAGCTGTTTTTT. The gene calls are TRBV6-1 and TRBJ2-2, with TRBD2 matching 12 bases. CDR1 and CDR2 from the germline V gene are MNHNS and SASEGT. CDR3 length equals 19 residues. Trimming at V came to 3 bases and at J to 7 bases, leaving 15 bases not matched to a gene.

A remark on this clonotype: The junction and the germline gene differ at one end; a read error may be behind it. V and J are TRBV3-1 and TRBJ2-1; 14 bases agree with TRBD2. Germline CDR1 reads LGHDT; CDR2 reads YNNKEL (reference sequence). The CDR3 consists of 16 residues. The CDR3 is CASSQLGLAGVDEQLF. Here the CDR3 DNA reads TGTGCCAGCAGCCAATTGGGACTAGCGGGGGTCGATGAGCAGCTCTTC.

This clonotype was recorded many times. V usage is TRBV2 and J usage is TRBJ2-7; 11 bases are shared with TRBD1. CDR3 length: 14 residues. J was trimmed by 1 base and V by 8 bases; bases with no gene match: 4. The V gene's germline CDR1 is SNHLY and CDR2 FYNNEI. For the CDR3, the DNA is TGTGCCAGCTGCGGGACAGGGGGGTCCTACGAGCAGTACTTC. This sequence encodes CASCGTGGSYEQYF. Complete variable domain (other parts from reference TRBV2 and TRBJ2-7): EPEVTQTPSHQVTQMGQEVILRCVPISNHLYFYWYRQILGQKVEFLVSFYNNEISEKSEIFDDQFSVERPDGSNFTLKIRSTKLEDSAMYFCASCGTGGSYEQYFGPGTRLTVT.

A note on this clonotype: The junction differs from germline at one of its ends, possibly a read error. The chain joins TRBV27 to TRBJ2-1; perhaps TRBD1 as D (6 bases). The CDR3 has 18 residues. CDR1 and CDR2 (germline): MNHEY, SMNVEV (reference sequence). The CDR3 region is CAGSFGTYSGPRDNEQFF. The CDR3 DNA follows: TGTGCCGGCAGTTTCGGGACATACTCGGGACCCAGGGACAATGAGCAGTTCTTC.

This clonotype was counted ten times or more. This chain uses TRBV27 with TRBJ2-3; possibly TRBD2 for D (5 bases). Trimming removed 2 bases from V and 1 base from J, with 7 bases in between. Per germline, CDR1 MNHEY and CDR2 SMNVEV (reference sequence). This CDR3 spans 14 amino acids. This CDR3 is CASSLGGRTDTQYF. DNA for the CDR3: TGTGCCAGCAGTTTAGGAGGACGCACAGATACGCAGTATTTT.

This clonotype occurred a few times. The chain employs TRBV20-1 and TRBJ1-1; perhaps TRBD1 as D (6 bases). CDR1 is DFQATT, CDR2 SNEGSKA, per germline (reference sequence). This CDR3 contains 14 residues. V was shortened by 0 bases and J by 5 bases, with 13 bases between the two germline ends. CDR3 nucleotide sequence: TGCAGTGCTAGAGATCCGGTTAGGGGGACTGAAGCTTTCTTT. Its protein product is CSARDPVRGTEAFF.